These T cell receptor beta chains were read from a single sample in a study of OX40 agonist ivuxolimab in advanced cancers. TCRdb keeps only in-frame clones here, not all; method: immunoSEQ multiplex PCR. The sample consists of 90,000 to 100,000 clones, roughly 89% of them appearing once. The starting material was CD4+ or CD8+ T cells sorted from blood, obtained in a trial of the OX40 agonist ivuxolimab. The receptors come from an adult with an advanced solid tumor such as melanoma, head and neck, liver or kidney cancer. CDR3s include the opening cysteine and the closing phenylalanine or tryptophan. A D gene is named only where the DNA matches it firmly. Size is omitted from some rows. Given values are once, few, many or a class for expanded clones.

d_call	v_call	j_call	clone_size	cdr3_nt	cdr3_aa
-	TRBV6-5	TRBJ1-5	-	TGTGCCAGCAGCACAGGGATCAATCAGCCCCAGCATTTT	CASSTGINQPQHF
TRBD2	TRBV11-2	TRBJ2-7	-	TGTGCCAGTCTCCCCCTAGGGACTAGCGGGGGGGAAGAGCAGTACTTC	CASLPLGTSGGEEQYF
-	TRBV6-5	TRBJ1-2	-	TGTGCCAGCAGGACGGACGTGGCCTATGGCTACACCTTC	CASRTDVAYGYTF
-	TRBV7-3	TRBJ2-3	-	TGTGCCAGCAGAGAGGGTACACCCACAGATACGCAGTATTTT	CASREGTPTDTQYF
TRBD2	TRBV6-5	TRBJ2-4	-	TGTGCCAGCAGTTCCCTAGCGGGGGGGCAGGAGTACTTC	CASSSLAGGQEYF
TRBD2	TRBV5-4	TRBJ2-7	-	TGTGCCAGCAGTTTAGGACTAGCCGAATCCTACGAGCAGTACTTC	CASSLGLAESYEQYF
TRBD2	TRBV7-2	TRBJ2-3	-	TGTGCCAGCAGCGCATCACCGGGACTAGCGGGGGATACGCAGTATTTT	CASSASPGLAGDTQYF
-	TRBV19	TRBJ1-3	-	TGTGCCAGTAGTTTTGGTGAGGGTGCTGGAAACACCATATATTTT	CASSFGEGAGNTIYF
-	TRBV19	TRBJ1-2	few	TGTGCCAGTAGTATTACGGTGAACTATGGCTACACCTTC	CASSITVNYGYTF
-	TRBV19	TRBJ2-3	-	TGTGCCAGTAGTATCGGAGCGGCTAGCACAGATACGCAGTATTTT	CASSIGAASTDTQYF
-	TRBV7-2	TRBJ1-6	-	TGTGCCAGCAGCGGACGGGACTATAATTCACCCCTCCACTTT	CASSGRDYNSPLHF
-	TRBV30	TRBJ1-5	-	TGTGCCTGGAGTGCCTCCCACGGTCAGCCCCAGCATTTT	CAWSASHGQPQHF
-	TRBV7-9	TRBJ1-4	-	TGTGCCAGCAGCGCTCAGGGTGGCACTAATGAAAAACTGTTTTTT	CASSAQGGTNEKLFF
TRBD1	TRBV5-4	TRBJ1-2	few	TGTGCCACCCGACAACAGGGGGACTATGGCTACACCTTC	CATRQQGDYGYTF
TRBD2	TRBV11-2	TRBJ2-3	-	TGTGCCAGCAGCTTAGGTGCGGGGGGGTTCCTAGATACGCAGTATTTT	CASSLGAGGFLDTQYF
-	TRBV30	TRBJ2-1	-	TGTGCCTGGAGCAGGGGGGCCCTGGGGAGCGCTGAGCAGTTCTTC	CAWSRGALGSAEQFF
-	TRBV9	TRBJ1-1	few	TGTGCCAGCAGCGACGCCGCGGCAGGAGCCAAAAGGAACACTGAAGCTTTCTTT	CASSDAAAGAKRNTEAFF
TRBD1	TRBV10-2	TRBJ2-3	-	TGCGCCAGCAGTGGGACAGGAGTAACAGATACGCAGTATTTT	CASSGTGVTDTQYF
-	TRBV4-3	TRBJ1-3	-	TGCGCCAGCAGCCAGGTCAGGGGTAGCTCTGGAAACACCATATATTTT	CASSQVRGSSGNTIYF
-	TRBV28	TRBJ2-6	once	TGTGCCAGCAGTTTAGTAGCACGGACCTCTGGGGCCAACGTCCTGACTTTC	CASSLVARTSGANVLTF
TRBD1	TRBV5-4	TRBJ2-4	few	TGTGCCAGCAGCTTACAGGGGGCGGGAAACATTCAGTACTTC	CASSLQGAGNIQYF
-	TRBV5-1	TRBJ2-2	-	TGCGCCAGCAGCTTCTTAGCGACACGGGACGCCGGGGAGCTGTTTTTT	CASSFLATRDAGELFF
-	TRBV19	TRBJ1-5	-	TGTGCCAGTAGTATAGATGGCGATGTTAGCAATCAGCCCCAGCATTTT	CASSIDGDVSNQPQHF
TRBD2	TRBV30	TRBJ2-7	once	TGTGCCTGGAGGCTAGCGGGGGGGCCGTACGAGCAGTACTTC	CAWRLAGGPYEQYF
-	TRBV5-4	TRBJ1-2	few	TGTGCCAGCAGCCCGGACGGGGGCGCGGGGTATGGCTACACCTTC	CASSPDGGAGYGYTF
-	TRBV7-2	TRBJ1-5	-	TGTGCCAGCAGCTTCGCCGGGGAGGTCGGCAATCAGCCCCAGCATTTT	CASSFAGEVGNQPQHF
TRBD1	TRBV19	TRBJ2-5	-	TGTGCCAGTAGCCCGGGACAGGGGTCAGAGACCCAGTACTTC	CASSPGQGSETQYF